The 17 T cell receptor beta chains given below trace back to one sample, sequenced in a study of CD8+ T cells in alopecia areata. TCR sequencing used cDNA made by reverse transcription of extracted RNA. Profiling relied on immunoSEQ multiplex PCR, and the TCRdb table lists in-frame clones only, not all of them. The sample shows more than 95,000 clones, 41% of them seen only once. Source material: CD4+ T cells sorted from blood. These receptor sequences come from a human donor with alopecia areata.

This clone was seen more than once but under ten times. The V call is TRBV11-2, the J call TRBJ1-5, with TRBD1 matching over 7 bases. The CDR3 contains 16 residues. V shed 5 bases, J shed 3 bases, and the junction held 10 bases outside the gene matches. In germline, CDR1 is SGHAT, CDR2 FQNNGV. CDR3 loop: CASSQRYRGVNQPQHF. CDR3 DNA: TGTGCCAGCAGCCAACGTTACAGGGGAGTCAATCAGCCCCAGCATTTT.

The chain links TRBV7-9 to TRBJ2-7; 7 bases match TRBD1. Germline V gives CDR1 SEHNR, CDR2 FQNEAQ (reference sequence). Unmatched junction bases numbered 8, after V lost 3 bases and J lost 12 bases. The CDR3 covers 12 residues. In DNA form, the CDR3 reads TGTGCCAGCAGCTTTGAGTTGGGACAGATGTACTTC. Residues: CASSFELGQMYF.

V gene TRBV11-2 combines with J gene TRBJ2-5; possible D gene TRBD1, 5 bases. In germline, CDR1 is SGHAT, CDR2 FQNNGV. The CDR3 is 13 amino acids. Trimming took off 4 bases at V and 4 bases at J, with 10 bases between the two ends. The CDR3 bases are TGTGCCAGCAGCTGGGGTAGGGGAGAGACCCAGTACTTC. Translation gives CASSWGRGETQYF.

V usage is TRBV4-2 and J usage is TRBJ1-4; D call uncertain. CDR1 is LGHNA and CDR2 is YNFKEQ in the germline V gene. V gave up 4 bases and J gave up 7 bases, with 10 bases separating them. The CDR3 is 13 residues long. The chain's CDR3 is CASSPRIGEKLFF. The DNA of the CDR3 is TGTGCCAGCAGCCCCCGGATTGGTGAAAAACTGTTTTTT.

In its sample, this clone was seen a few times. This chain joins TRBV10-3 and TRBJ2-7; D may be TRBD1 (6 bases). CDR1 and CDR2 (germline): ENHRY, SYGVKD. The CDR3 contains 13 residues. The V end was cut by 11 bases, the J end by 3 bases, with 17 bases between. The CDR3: CAHSRDNNYEQYF. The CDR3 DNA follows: TGTGCCCATTCCCGGGACAATAACTACGAGCAGTACTTC.

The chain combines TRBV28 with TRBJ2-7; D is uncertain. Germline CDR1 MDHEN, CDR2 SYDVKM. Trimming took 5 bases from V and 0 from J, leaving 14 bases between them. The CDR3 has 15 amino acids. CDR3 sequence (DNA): TGTGCCAGCAGTAGGCCGGGCCCGAGCTCCTACGAGCAGTACTTC. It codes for CASSRPGPSSYEQYF.

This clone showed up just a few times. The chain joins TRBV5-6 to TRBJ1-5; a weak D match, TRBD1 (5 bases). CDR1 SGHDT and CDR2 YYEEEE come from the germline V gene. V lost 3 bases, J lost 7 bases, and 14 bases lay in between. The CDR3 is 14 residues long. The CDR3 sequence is CASSSGPRDQPQHF. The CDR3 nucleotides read TGTGCCAGCAGCTCGGGACCGAGGGACCAGCCCCAGCATTTT.

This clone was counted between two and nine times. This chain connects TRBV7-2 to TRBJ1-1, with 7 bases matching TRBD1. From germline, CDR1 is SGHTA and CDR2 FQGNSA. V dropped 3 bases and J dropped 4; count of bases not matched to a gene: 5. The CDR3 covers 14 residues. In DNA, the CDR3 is TGTGCCAGCAGCTTTAGACAGGGATCCACTGAAGCTTTCTTT. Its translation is CASSFRQGSTEAFF.

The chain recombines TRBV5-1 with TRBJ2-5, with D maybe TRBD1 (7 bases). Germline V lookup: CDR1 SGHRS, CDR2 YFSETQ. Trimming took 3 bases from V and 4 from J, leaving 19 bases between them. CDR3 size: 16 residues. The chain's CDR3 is CASSSQGGLFGETQYF. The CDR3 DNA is TGCGCCAGCAGCTCCCAGGGGGGTTTATTTGGAGAGACCCAGTACTTC.

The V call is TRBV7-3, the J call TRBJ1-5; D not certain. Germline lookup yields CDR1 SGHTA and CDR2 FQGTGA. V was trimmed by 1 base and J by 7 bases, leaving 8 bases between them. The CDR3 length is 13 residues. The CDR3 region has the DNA TGTGCCAGCAGCTTAATGGACGGGCAGCCCCAGCATTTT. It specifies CASSLMDGQPQHF.

The CDR3 region is CASSLGVYEQYF. DNA of the CDR3: TGTGCCAGCAGCTTAGGGGTCTACGAGCAGTACTTC. The V call is TRBV7-2, the J call TRBJ2-7, with D unresolved. Germline-derived CDR1 and CDR2 are SGHTA and FQGNSA. This CDR3 is built from 12 residues. V was trimmed by 1 base and J by 3 bases, leaving 4 bases between them.

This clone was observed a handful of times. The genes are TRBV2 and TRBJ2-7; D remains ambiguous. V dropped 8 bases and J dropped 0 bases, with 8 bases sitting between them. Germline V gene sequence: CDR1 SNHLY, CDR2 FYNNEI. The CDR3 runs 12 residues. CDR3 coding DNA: TGTGCCAGCGGTGGGGACTCCTACGAGCAGTACTTC. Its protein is CASGGDSYEQYF.

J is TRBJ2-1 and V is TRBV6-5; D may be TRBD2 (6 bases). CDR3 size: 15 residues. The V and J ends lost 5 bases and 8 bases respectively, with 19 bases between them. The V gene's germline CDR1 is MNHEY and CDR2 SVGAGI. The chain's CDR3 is CASSLLSGPTDEQFF. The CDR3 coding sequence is TGTGCCAGCAGTCTACTTAGCGGCCCGACGGATGAGCAGTTCTTC.

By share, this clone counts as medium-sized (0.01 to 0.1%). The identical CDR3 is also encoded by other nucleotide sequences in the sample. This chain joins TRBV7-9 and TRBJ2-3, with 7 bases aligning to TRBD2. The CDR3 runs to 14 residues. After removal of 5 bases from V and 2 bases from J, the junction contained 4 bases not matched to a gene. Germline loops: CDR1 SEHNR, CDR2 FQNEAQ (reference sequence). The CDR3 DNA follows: TGTGCCAGCAGCCCCAGCGGGAACACAGATACGCAGTATTTT. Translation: CASSPSGNTDTQYF. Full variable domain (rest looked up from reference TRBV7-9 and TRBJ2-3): DTGVSQNPRHKITKRGQNVTFRCDPISEHNRLYWYRQTLGQGPEFLTYFQNEAQLEKSRLLSDRFSAERPKGSFSTLEIQRTEQGDSAMYLCASSPSGNTDTQYFGPGTRLTVL.

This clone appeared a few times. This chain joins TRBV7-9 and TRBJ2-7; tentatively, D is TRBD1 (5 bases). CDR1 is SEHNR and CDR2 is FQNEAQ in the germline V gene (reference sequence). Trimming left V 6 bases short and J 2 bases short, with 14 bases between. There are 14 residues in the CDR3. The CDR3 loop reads CASSLGQGTYEQYF. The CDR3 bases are TGTGCCAGCAGTCTCGGACAAGGAACCTACGAGCAGTACTTC.

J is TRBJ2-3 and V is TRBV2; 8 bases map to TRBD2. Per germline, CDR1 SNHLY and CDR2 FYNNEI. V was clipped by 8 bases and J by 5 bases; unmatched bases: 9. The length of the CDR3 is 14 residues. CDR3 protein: CASRRTSIGDTQYF. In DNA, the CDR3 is TGTGCCAGCCGCCGGACTAGCATAGGAGATACGCAGTATTTT.

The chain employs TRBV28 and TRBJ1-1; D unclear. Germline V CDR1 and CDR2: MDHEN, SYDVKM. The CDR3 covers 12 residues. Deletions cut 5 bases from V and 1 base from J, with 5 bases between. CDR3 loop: CASSLQNTEAFF. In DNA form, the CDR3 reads TGTGCCAGCAGTCTACAGAACACTGAAGCTTTCTTT.